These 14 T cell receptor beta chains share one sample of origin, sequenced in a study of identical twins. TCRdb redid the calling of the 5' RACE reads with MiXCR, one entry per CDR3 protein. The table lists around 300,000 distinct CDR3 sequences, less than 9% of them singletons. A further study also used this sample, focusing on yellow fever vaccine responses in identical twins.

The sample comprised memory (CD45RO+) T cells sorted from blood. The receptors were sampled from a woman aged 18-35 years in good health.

The CDR3 loop reads CASRTPGLASSYNEQFF. The CDR3, as DNA: TGCGCCAGCAGAACACCGGGACTAGCTAGCTCCTACAATGAGCAGTTCTTC. The chain employs TRBV5-1 and TRBJ2-1; 9 positions agree with TRBD2. V dropped 5 bases and J dropped 0; count of bases not matched to a gene: 9. The germline CDR1 and CDR2 sequences are SGHRS and YFSETQ. This CDR3 region has 17 residues. The variable domain in full, completed from reference TRBV5-1 and TRBJ2-1, reads KAGVTQTPRYLIKTRGQQVTLSCSPISGHRSVSWYQQTPGQGLQFLFEYFSETQRNKGNFPGRFSGRQFSNSRSEMNVSTLELGDSALYLCASRTPGLASSYNEQFFGPGTRLTVL.

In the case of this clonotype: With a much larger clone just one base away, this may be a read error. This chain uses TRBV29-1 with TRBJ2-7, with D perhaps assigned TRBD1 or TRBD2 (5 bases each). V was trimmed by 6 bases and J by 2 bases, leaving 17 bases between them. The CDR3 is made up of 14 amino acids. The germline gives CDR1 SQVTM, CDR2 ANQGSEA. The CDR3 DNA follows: TGCAGCGTGGATGACATCACGGGACCCTACGAGCAGTACTTC. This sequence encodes CSVDDITGPYEQYF.

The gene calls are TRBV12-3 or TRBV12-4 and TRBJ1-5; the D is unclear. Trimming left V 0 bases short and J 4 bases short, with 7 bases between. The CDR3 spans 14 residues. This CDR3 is CASSLALGNQPQHF. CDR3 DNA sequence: TGTGCCAGCAGTTTAGCGTTGGGGAATCAGCCCCAGCATTTT.

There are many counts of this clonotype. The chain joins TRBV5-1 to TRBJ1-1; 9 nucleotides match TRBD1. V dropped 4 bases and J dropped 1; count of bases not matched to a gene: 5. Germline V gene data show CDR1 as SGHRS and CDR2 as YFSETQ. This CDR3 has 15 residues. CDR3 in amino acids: CASSPTGQGNTEAFF. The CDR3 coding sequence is TGCGCCAGCAGCCCTACGGGACAGGGGAACACTGAAGCTTTCTTT.

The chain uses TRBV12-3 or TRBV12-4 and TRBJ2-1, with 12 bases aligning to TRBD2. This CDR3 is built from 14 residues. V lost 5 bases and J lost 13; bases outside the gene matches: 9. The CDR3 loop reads CASSPRASGGAQFF. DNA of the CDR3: TGTGCCAGCAGTCCCCGCGCTAGCGGGGGGGCCCAGTTCTTC.

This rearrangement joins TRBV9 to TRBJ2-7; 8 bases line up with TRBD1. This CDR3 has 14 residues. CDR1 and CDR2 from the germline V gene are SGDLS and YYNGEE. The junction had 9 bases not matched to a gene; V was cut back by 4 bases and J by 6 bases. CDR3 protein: CASSPTTGVGEQYF. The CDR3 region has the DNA TGTGCCAGCAGCCCAACGACAGGGGTGGGCGAGCAGTACTTC.

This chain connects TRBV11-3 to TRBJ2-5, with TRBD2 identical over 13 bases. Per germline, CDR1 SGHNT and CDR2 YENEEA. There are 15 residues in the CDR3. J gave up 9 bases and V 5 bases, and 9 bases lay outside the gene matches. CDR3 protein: CASSPPRTSGGAQYF. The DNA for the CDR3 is TGTGCCAGCAGCCCACCCAGGACTAGCGGGGGAGCCCAGTACTTC.

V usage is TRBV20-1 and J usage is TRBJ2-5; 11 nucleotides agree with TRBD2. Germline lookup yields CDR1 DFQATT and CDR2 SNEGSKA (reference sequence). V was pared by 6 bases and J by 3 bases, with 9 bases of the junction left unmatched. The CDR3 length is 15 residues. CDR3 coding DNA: TGCAGTGCGTGGACTAGCGGGCGAAAAGAAGAGACCCAGTACTTC. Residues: CSAWTSGRKEETQYF.

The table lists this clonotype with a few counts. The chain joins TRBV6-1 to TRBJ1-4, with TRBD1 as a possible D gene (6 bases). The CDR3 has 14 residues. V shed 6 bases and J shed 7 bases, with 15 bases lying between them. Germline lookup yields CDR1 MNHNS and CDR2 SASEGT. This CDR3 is CASSRGGEVEKLFF. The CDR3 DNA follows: TGTGCCAGCAGCAGGGGAGGGGAGGTTGAAAAACTGTTTTTT.

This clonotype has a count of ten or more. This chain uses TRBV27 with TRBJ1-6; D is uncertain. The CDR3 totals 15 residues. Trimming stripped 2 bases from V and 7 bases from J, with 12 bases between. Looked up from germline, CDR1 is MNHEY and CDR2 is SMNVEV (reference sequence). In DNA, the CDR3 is TGTGCCAGCAGTTTAGGCCTCCCGGCGAATTCACCCCTCCACTTT. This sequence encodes CASSLGLPANSPLHF.

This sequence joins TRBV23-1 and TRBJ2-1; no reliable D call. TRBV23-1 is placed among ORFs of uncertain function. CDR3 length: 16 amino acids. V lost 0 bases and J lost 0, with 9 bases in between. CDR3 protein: CASSQSSIFSYNEQFF. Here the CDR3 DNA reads TGCGCCAGCAGTCAATCGTCTATCTTCTCCTACAATGAGCAGTTCTTC.

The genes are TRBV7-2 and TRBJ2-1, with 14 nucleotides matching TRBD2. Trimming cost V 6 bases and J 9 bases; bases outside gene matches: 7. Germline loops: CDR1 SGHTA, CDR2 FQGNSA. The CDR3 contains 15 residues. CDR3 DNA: TGTGCCAGCAGTAGGGGACTAGCGGGGGTGCCTGAGCAGTTCTTC. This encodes CASSRGLAGVPEQFF.

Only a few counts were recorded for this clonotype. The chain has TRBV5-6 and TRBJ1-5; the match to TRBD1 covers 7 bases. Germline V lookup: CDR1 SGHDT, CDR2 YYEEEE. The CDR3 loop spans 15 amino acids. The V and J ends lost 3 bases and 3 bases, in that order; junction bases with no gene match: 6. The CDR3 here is CASSSWDRNNQPQHF. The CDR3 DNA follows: TGTGCCAGCAGCTCCTGGGACAGAAACAATCAGCCCCAGCATTTT.

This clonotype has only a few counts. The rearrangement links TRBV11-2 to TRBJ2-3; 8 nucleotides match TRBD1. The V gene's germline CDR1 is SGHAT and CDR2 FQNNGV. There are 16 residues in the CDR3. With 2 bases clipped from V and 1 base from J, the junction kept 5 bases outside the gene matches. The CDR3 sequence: CASSLSTGARTDTQYF. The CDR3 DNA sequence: TGTGCCAGCAGCTTATCGACAGGGGCCCGCACAGATACGCAGTATTTT.